This TCR beta chain was obtained from a study of spatial heterogeneity in lung cancer. Study details: For tumor regions, TCR transcript counts showed a strong correlation with a T cell module score derived from matched bulk RNA-seq. An average of more than ten raw reads was observed per unique TCR and UMI combination. Study-level points and caveats: Higher tumor mutation counts went along with higher counts of expanded intratumoral alpha and beta TCRs.

Many counts were recorded for this clonotype. Its matching antigen is unknown. TCRdb independently ran MiXCR on the 5' RACE reads; one entry per CDR3 protein. Seen here are fewer than 15,000 distinct CDR3 sequences, around 5.6% observed once, and the top ten hold over 8.5%. The V and J ends lost 6 bases and 6 bases respectively, with 14 bases between them. The CDR3 has 13 residues. The V gene's germline CDR1 is MNHNS and CDR2 SASEGT. Time point noted: sample taken at primary tumor resection. Sequencing of whole RNA from tumor, nontumor lung or frozen PBMC involved no sorting. The origin of this receptor is a female donor with early-stage non-small cell lung cancer. The chain is built from TRBV6-1 and TRBJ1-1; weak D call: TRBD1 (5 bases). This specimen consisted of lung tumor tissue, obtained at surgery. This chain's CDR3 is CASSHPGPAEAFF. CDR3 in DNA: TGTGCCAGCAGCCATCCGGGACCCGCTGAAGCTTTCTTT.